This T cell receptor (beta chain) was recovered during a study of shared clonotypes between healthy human individuals. The repertoire was sequenced with immunoSEQ multiplex PCR; TCRdb's copy has only in-frame clones and lacks some. In the table there are fewer than 400,000 clones, under 80% of which are singletons. V lost 7 bases and J lost 7, with 13 bases in between. This CDR3 has 13 amino acids. Per germline, CDR1 SNHLY and CDR2 FYNNEI. This TCR derives from a man aged 25 to 45 in good health. Specimen: memory CD4+ T cells sorted from blood. Noted subset: CD45RA-negative fraction. The chain recombines TRBV2 with TRBJ2-2; a weak D match, TRBD1 (6 bases). This CDR3 is CASTGVGGGELFF. Here the CDR3 DNA reads TGTGCCAGCACAGGGGTCGGTGGCGGGGAGCTGTTTTTT.